These 32 T cell receptor beta chains were sequenced from one sample in a study of vaccination effects on CD4 cells after COVID-19. Method: immunoSEQ multiplex PCR; TCRdb's copy keeps in-frame clones and lacks some. The sample includes under 40,000 clones, less than 80% of them seen just once. Within the ViraFEST assay, antigen-specific CD4+ T cells underwent expansion with viral peptide pools prior to sequencing. It was after around eleven days of culture that CD4+ T cells were isolated. Vaccine recipients lacked prior SARS-CoV-2 infection and had negative nucleocapsid antibodies. No antigen has been identified for these receptors. The source was CD4+ T cells from PBMCs cultured with HCoV-OC43 spike peptides, collected before COVID-19 vaccination. This sample's subset: HCoV-OC43 spike overlapping peptide pool stimulation. Receptor source: a human donor who received a COVID-19 vaccine.

CDR3 nucleotides: TGTGCCACCAGTGCGCGACAGGGCGATACGCAGTATTTT. Translation gives CATSARQGDTQYF. The chain is built from TRBV24-1 and TRBJ2-3; 7 bases fit TRBD1. The V and J ends lost 5 bases and 6 bases, in that order; junction bases with no gene match: 4. This CDR3 has 13 residues. Germline V lookup: CDR1 KGHDR, CDR2 SFDVKD.

This sequence joins TRBV10-3 and TRBJ1-1; D is ambiguous. Germline lookup yields CDR1 ENHRY and CDR2 SYGVKD. The V end was cut by 7 bases, the J end by 4 bases, with 13 bases between. This CDR3 is built from 13 residues. DNA of the CDR3: TGTGCCATCACCGGTGCCCCGGGCACTGAAGCTTTCTTT. Its protein is CAITGAPGTEAFF.

The gene calls are TRBV7-9 and TRBJ1-2; 11 nucleotides align to TRBD1. From germline, CDR1 is SEHNR and CDR2 FQNEAQ (reference sequence). The V and J ends lost 5 bases and 6 bases, in that order; junction bases with no gene match: 5. The length of the CDR3 is 14 residues. This CDR3 is CASSRTGGGDGYTF. DNA of the CDR3: TGTGCCAGCAGCCGGACAGGGGGCGGTGATGGCTACACCTTC.

The V and J genes are TRBV29-1 and TRBJ2-3; D is undetermined. Trimming removed 2 bases at V and 1 base at J, with 7 bases between. Germline V lookup: CDR1 SQVTM, CDR2 ANQGSEA. CDR3 length: 13 amino acids. The CDR3: CSVERQRTDTQYF. CDR3 coding DNA: TGCAGCGTTGAACGGCAGCGCACAGATACGCAGTATTTT.

V and J are TRBV24-1 and TRBJ1-2; 7 nucleotides agree with TRBD1. The germline V gene has CDR1 KGHDR and CDR2 SFDVKD. V shed 3 bases and J 4 bases; nucleotides not matched to a gene: 4. This CDR3 region has 14 residues. The CDR3 sequence is CATSDQGDSYGYTF. The CDR3 coding sequence is TGTGCCACCAGTGATCAAGGGGACAGCTATGGCTACACCTTC.

The rearrangement links TRBV4-2 to TRBJ2-3; 10 bases align to TRBD2. The ends lost 0 bases at V and 4 bases at J; junction bases unmatched: 7. This CDR3 is 17 amino acids long. Per the germline V gene, CDR1 is LGHNA and CDR2 is YNFKEQ. CDR3 DNA: TGTGCCAGCAGCCAAGATAGCTCCAGCGGGGGGGCAGATACGCAGTATTTT. As protein: CASSQDSSSGGADTQYF.

The chain joins TRBV24-1 to TRBJ2-2, with D hard to call. This CDR3 is built from 16 residues. V dropped 3 bases and J dropped 6 bases, with 16 bases sitting between them. Germline V lookup: CDR1 KGHDR, CDR2 SFDVKD. The CDR3 loop is CATSDPMGGVAGELFF. As DNA, the CDR3 is TGTGCCACCAGTGATCCGATGGGTGGGGTCGCCGGGGAGCTGTTTTTT.

The rearrangement uses TRBV7-2 and TRBJ1-1; maybe TRBD1 (5 bases). V lost 0 bases to trimming and J lost 4 bases, with 12 bases between them. The germline V gene has CDR1 SGHTA and CDR2 FQGNSA. The CDR3 extends over 15 amino acids. The CDR3 DNA sequence: TGTGCCAGCAGCTTAGCCGGGACCCTGGGCACTGAAGCTTTCTTT. As protein: CASSLAGTLGTEAFF.

V and J are TRBV15 and TRBJ1-2, with D possibly TRBD1 on 5 matching bases. The CDR3 runs to 15 residues. Trimming took 0 bases from V and 4 from J, leaving 12 bases between them. Germline V gene data show CDR1 as LNHNV and CDR2 as YYDKDF (reference sequence). The CDR3: CATSRDRGRGYGYTF. The CDR3 coding sequence is TGTGCCACCAGCAGAGATAGGGGACGGGGCTATGGCTACACCTTC.

This clone has a single count. This sequence joins TRBV10-3 and TRBJ2-4, with D possibly being TRBD1 (6 bases). Looked up from germline, CDR1 is ENHRY and CDR2 is SYGVKD. The V gene lost 3 bases and the J gene lost 3 bases, with 12 bases spanning the gap. This CDR3 spans 15 amino acids. CDR3 coding DNA: TGTGCCATCAGTGAACAGGGTAAAGGCAAAAACATTCAGTACTTC. This translates into CAISEQGKGKNIQYF.

This clone was detected only a few times. The genes are TRBV7-2 and TRBJ2-3; D gene ambiguous. The CDR3 is made up of 13 amino acids. Germline V gene sequence: CDR1 SGHTA, CDR2 FQGNSA. V shed 2 bases and J shed 5 bases, with 8 bases lying between them. CDR3 sequence reads: CASSLFYIDTQYF. For the CDR3, the DNA is TGTGCCAGCAGCTTATTCTATATAGATACGCAGTATTTT.

The chain couples TRBV5-1 to TRBJ2-7; the match to TRBD2 covers 9 bases. This CDR3 spans 14 amino acids. After removal of 5 bases from V and 2 bases from J, the junction contained 5 bases not matched to a gene. CDR1 and CDR2 from the germline V gene are SGHRS and YFSETQ. The CDR3 protein is CASRKAGGPYEQYF. As DNA, the CDR3 is TGCGCCAGCAGAAAAGCGGGGGGCCCCTACGAGCAGTACTTC.

This clone has only a few counts. This chain connects TRBV18 to TRBJ1-1, with TRBD1 identical over 7 bases. Germline V CDR1 and CDR2: KGHSH, LQKENI. Germline trimming cut 8 bases from V and 1 base from J; bases unmatched to any gene: 4. The CDR3 has 13 residues. The CDR3 loop reads CASRQGSNTEAFF. In nucleotides, the CDR3 is TGTGCCAGCCGACAGGGCTCGAACACTGAAGCTTTCTTT.

The V call is TRBV13, the J call TRBJ2-3; TRBD2 aligns across 7 bases. Germline V gene lookup returns CDR1 PRHDT and CDR2 FYEKMQ (reference sequence). This CDR3 is built from 14 residues. V gave up 3 bases and J gave up 6 bases; unmatched junction bases: 6. The CDR3 region is CASSFGGRGDTQYF. The CDR3, as DNA: TGTGCCAGCAGCTTCGGCGGGAGAGGCGATACGCAGTATTTT.

This chain connects TRBV3-1 (or the pseudogene TRBV3-2) to TRBJ1-5, with D tentatively TRBD1 (5 bases). The CDR3 has 15 residues. Trimming left V 4 bases short and J 7 bases short, with 17 bases between. The V gene's germline CDR1 is LGHDT and CDR2 YNNKEL (reference sequence). In DNA, the CDR3 is TGTGCCAGCAGCCCCAGTGGAGGGGTTGGACAGCCCCAGCATTTT. It encodes CASSPSGGVGQPQHF.

V is TRBV6-2 or TRBV6-3 and J is TRBJ2-7; no definite D call. The V end was cut by 4 bases, the J end by 3 bases, with 16 bases between. The CDR3 consists of 15 residues. CDR1 MNHEY and CDR2 SVGEGT come from the germline V gene. CDR3 DNA sequence: TGTGCCAGCAGTTGGGTCTCCAGGCGAGGCTACGAGCAGTACTTC. Its protein is CASSWVSRRGYEQYF.

V gene TRBV6-1 combines with J gene TRBJ2-1, with D unresolved. The germline V and J ends were trimmed by 2 bases and 6 bases, with 14 bases remaining between them. Germline V gene data show CDR1 as MNHNS and CDR2 as SASEGT. This CDR3 has 15 amino acids. The DNA for the CDR3 is TGTGCCAGCAGTGAAAGCTTAGGGCGAGTCAATGAGCAGTTCTTC. This gives the protein CASSESLGRVNEQFF.

This chain connects TRBV9 to TRBJ2-1; unclear D gene. V dropped 1 base and J dropped 7 bases, with 12 bases sitting between them. There are 14 residues in the CDR3. In germline, CDR1 is SGDLS, CDR2 YYNGEE. CDR3 coding DNA: TGTGCCAGCAGCGTACGGCAGTGGGCGAATGAGCAGTTCTTC. It yields the protein CASSVRQWANEQFF. Using reference TRBV9 and TRBJ2-1 for the parts outside the CDR3, the full variable domain is DSGVTQTPKHLITATGQRVTLRCSPRSGDLSVYWYQQSLDQGLQFLIQYYNGEERAKGNILERFSAQQFPDLHSELNLSSLELGDSALYFCASSVRQWANEQFFGPGTRLTVL.

The gene calls are TRBV30 and TRBJ2-3; no firm D call. The CDR3 sequence is 12 residues long. Germline CDR1 reads GTSNPN; CDR2 reads SVGIG (reference sequence). The ends were cut back, 4 bases at V and 2 bases at J, with 7 bases in the middle. CDR3 sequence: CAWTRDTDTQYF. In DNA form, the CDR3 reads TGTGCCTGGACTCGAGACACAGATACGCAGTATTTT. Full variable domain (outside the CDR3, taken from reference TRBV30 and TRBJ2-3): SQTIHQWPATLVQPVGSPLSLECTVEGTSNPNLYWYRQAAGRGLQLLFYSVGIGQISSEVPQNLSASRPQDRQFILSSKKLLLSDSGFYLCAWTRDTDTQYFGPGTRLTVL.

The chain recombines TRBV19 with TRBJ1-2; 9 nucleotides align to TRBD1. The trim removed 7 bases at V and 7 bases at J, leaving 10 bases unmatched. Germline V gene data show CDR1 as LNHDA and CDR2 as SQIVND (reference sequence). This CDR3 region has 14 residues. The CDR3 DNA sequence: TGTGCCAGTACCGGACAGGGGAGGATTGCTGGCTACACCTTC. Translated, it gives CASTGQGRIAGYTF.

CDR3 nucleotides: TGTGCCAGCAGCGCATCCGGGACAGGCCAAGAGACCCAGTACTTC. Protein sequence: CASSASGTGQETQYF. The V and J genes are TRBV3-1 (or the pseudogene TRBV3-2) and TRBJ2-5; 8 positions agree with TRBD1. V trimming: 5 bases; J trimming: 1 base; junction bases outside the gene matches: 6. The CDR3 totals 15 residues. CDR1 is LGHDT and CDR2 is YNNKEL in the germline V gene (reference sequence).

V and J are TRBV4-2 and TRBJ2-3; no clear D. V lost 0 bases and J lost 2, with 6 bases in between. The CDR3 runs to 14 residues. Germline V CDR1 and CDR2: LGHNA, YNFKEQ. CDR3 nucleotide sequence: TGTGCCAGCAGCCAAGAAGGAAACACAGATACGCAGTATTTT. Its translation: CASSQEGNTDTQYF.

In nucleotides, the CDR3 is TGTGCCTGGTACCCAGGGGACGTTAAAGCTTTCTTT. Amino acid sequence: CAWYPGDVKAFF. V and J are TRBV30 and TRBJ1-1, with a weak D call TRBD1 (6 bases). The CDR3 sequence is 12 residues long. The germline V gene has CDR1 GTSNPN and CDR2 SVGIG (reference sequence). V was clipped by 5 bases and J by 9 bases, with 16 bases between them.

In this sample, this clone turned up a few times. The V gene is TRBV7-2, the J gene TRBJ2-1, with 7 bases fitting TRBD2. The CDR3 is 15 amino acids. Looked up from germline, CDR1 is SGHTA and CDR2 is FQGNSA. V gave up 2 bases and J gave up 8 bases; unmatched junction bases: 9. CDR3 protein: CASSLTGGGWDEQFF. CDR3 in DNA: TGTGCCAGCAGCTTAACGGGAGGTGGGTGGGATGAGCAGTTCTTC. Looking up the rest from reference TRBV7-2 and TRBJ2-1 gives the full variable domain: GAGVSQSPSNKVTEKGKDVELRCDPISGHTALYWYRQSLGQGLEFLIYFQGNSAPDKSGLPSDRFSAERTGGSVSTLTIQRTQQEDSAVYLCASSLTGGGWDEQFFGPGTRLTVL.

The chain links TRBV30 to TRBJ1-1; D remains ambiguous. Germline loops: CDR1 GTSNPN, CDR2 SVGIG (reference sequence). CDR3 length: 13 amino acids. Trimming shortened V by 4 bases and J by 1 base, and 10 bases separated the two germline ends. CDR3 residues: CAWKMVGNTEAFF. CDR3 DNA sequence: TGTGCCTGGAAAATGGTTGGGAACACTGAAGCTTTCTTT.

This clone is medium-sized (0.01 to 0.1%). The V call is TRBV5-6, the J call TRBJ2-7; 10 bases are a match to TRBD1. Per the germline V gene, CDR1 is SGHDT and CDR2 is YYEEEE. CDR3 size: 18 residues. The J segment lost 1 base and the V segment lost 4 bases, leaving 14 bases of the junction unmatched. CDR3 in amino acids: CASSPRPGTGARSYEQYF. The CDR3 region has the DNA TGTGCCAGCAGCCCACGTCCCGGGACAGGGGCGAGGTCCTACGAGCAGTACTTC.

This chain connects TRBV5-6 to TRBJ2-1; 8 nucleotides match TRBD1. The CDR3 totals 17 residues. From germline, CDR1 is SGHDT and CDR2 YYEEEE. The V gene end was trimmed by 1 base and the J gene end by 0 bases; junction bases not matched to a gene: 6. The CDR3: CASSLLQGGGSYNEQFF. CDR3 nucleotide sequence: TGTGCCAGCAGCTTGTTACAGGGGGGAGGCTCCTACAATGAGCAGTTCTTC. Looking up the rest from reference TRBV5-6 and TRBJ2-1 gives the full variable domain: DAGVTQSPTHLIKTRGQQVTLRCSPKSGHDTVSWYQQALGQGPQFIFQYYEEEERQRGNFPDRFSGHQFPNYSSELNVNALLLGDSALYLCASSLLQGGGSYNEQFFGPGTRLTVL.

The rearrangement links TRBV4-3 to TRBJ1-1; tentative D call: TRBD1 (5 bases). V gave up 2 bases and J gave up 2 bases, with 15 bases separating them. The CDR3 loop spans 16 amino acids. Germline assignment: CDR1 LGHNA and CDR2 YSLEER. CDR3 region: CASSQFGRTSNTEAFF. CDR3 DNA: TGCGCCAGCAGCCAATTCGGACGGACATCCAACACTGAAGCTTTCTTT.

In this sample, this clone turned up a few times. This chain joins TRBV20-1 and TRBJ2-4; the D call may be TRBD1 or TRBD2 (6 bases each). This CDR3 is 13 amino acids long. Germline values: CDR1 DFQATT, CDR2 SNEGSKA (reference sequence). Trimming shortened V by 3 bases and J by 3 bases, and 9 bases separated the two germline ends. CDR3 region: CSASKGGKNIQYF. CDR3 DNA sequence: TGCAGTGCTAGTAAGGGGGGCAAAAACATTCAGTACTTC.

CDR3 sequence (DNA): TGTGCCTGGAGCTCAGGCGGGGTTCCAGCGAACACCGGGGAGCTGTTTTTT. This gives the protein CAWSSGGVPANTGELFF. V gene TRBV30 combines with J gene TRBJ2-2, with D perhaps TRBD2 (6 bases). The CDR3 is made up of 17 amino acids. Germline-derived CDR1 and CDR2 are GTSNPN and SVGIG (reference sequence). Trimming shortened V by 3 bases and J by 0 bases, and 17 bases separated the two germline ends.

The chain has TRBV15 and TRBJ2-3; D gene unclear. The V and J ends lost 0 bases and 0 bases respectively, with 7 bases between them. This CDR3 region has 15 residues. Germline V gene data show CDR1 as LNHNV and CDR2 as YYDKDF (reference sequence). This CDR3 is CATSREVGSTDTQYF. The DNA for the CDR3 is TGTGCCACCAGCAGAGAGGTTGGTAGCACAGATACGCAGTATTTT.

This clone was found once. The V call is TRBV11-2, the J call TRBJ2-3; tentative D call: TRBD2 (6 bases). With 5 bases removed from V and 1 base from J, the gap between germline ends came to 22 bases. CDR3 size: 18 residues. Germline loops: CDR1 SGHAT, CDR2 FQNNGV. This chain's CDR3 is CASSQSNWAIAGTDTQYF. The CDR3 DNA sequence: TGTGCCAGCAGCCAATCGAACTGGGCGATAGCGGGCACAGATACGCAGTATTTT.